The 12 T cell receptor beta chains below were found in one sample sequenced in a study of T cells generated in artificial thymic organoids. Separate semi-nested PCRs amplified TCRalpha and TCRbeta libraries using constant-region reverse primers in TRAC or TRBC. One entry per CDR3 protein results from TCRdb running MiXCR on the 5' RACE reads. The profile shows approximately 5,400 distinct CDR3 sequences, approximately 26% of them singletons. No cognate antigen is known for these TCRs. Organoids aggregated human HSPCs with DLL1-transduced murine MS5 stromal cells. The seeding cells were CD34+CD3- hematopoietic stem and progenitor cells purified by FACS to remove T cells. Sequences were obtained from naive CD8+ T cells grown in artificial thymic organoids from cord blood stem and progenitor cells. Subset in this sample: CD3+TCRalphabeta+CD8SP T cells; for blood, CD45RO-CCR7+ naive CD8+ T cells. These receptors were collected from a human donor who gave cord blood stem cells for thymic organoid culture, a cardiac surgery patient who gave postnatal thymus, or a blood donor (not recorded which).

By share, this clonotype counts as medium-sized. This chain joins TRBV5-6 and TRBJ2-5; D may be TRBD1 (6 bases). CDR1 SGHDT and CDR2 YYEEEE come from the germline V gene. The CDR3 totals 13 residues. Trimming cost V 4 bases and J 3 bases, with 10 bases left between them. CDR3: CASSPTGKETQYF. The CDR3 DNA reads as TGTGCCAGCAGCCCCACAGGGAAAGAGACCCAGTACTTC.

This clonotype ranks as medium-sized. The rearrangement links TRBV2 to TRBJ2-4; tentatively, D is TRBD1 or TRBD2 (5 bases each). V lost 11 bases to trimming and J lost 6 bases, with 14 bases between them. The germline V gene has CDR1 SNHLY and CDR2 FYNNEI. CDR3 length: 12 residues. The CDR3 here is CASTSGRNIQYF. The CDR3, as DNA: TGTGCCTCCACCTCAGGGAGAAACATTCAGTACTTC.

The chain carries TRBV27 and TRBJ2-7; TRBD1 matches at 11 bases. The CDR3 length is 14 residues. Germline loops: CDR1 MNHEY, CDR2 SMNVEV (reference sequence). J lost 4 bases, V lost 4 bases, and 3 bases had no gene match. CDR3 sequence reads: CASSSGTGGYEQYF. CDR3 in DNA: TGTGCCAGCAGTTCTGGGACAGGGGGGTACGAGCAGTACTTC.

This clonotype rates as medium-sized (0.01 to 0.1%). The chain joins TRBV6-2 or TRBV6-3 to TRBJ2-4; D possibly corresponds to TRBD1 (6 bases). The germline CDR1 and CDR2 sequences are MNHEY and SVGEGT. V was clipped by 5 bases and J by 7 bases, with 9 bases between them. The CDR3 has 12 residues. The CDR3 reads CASSPDRNIQYF. The CDR3 DNA reads TGTGCCAGCAGTCCTGACAGGAACATTCAGTACTTC.

To note about this clonotype: The CDR3 carries no conserved terminal phenylalanine or tryptophan, so it likely arises from a read error. V is TRBV4-3 and J is TRBJ1-5; the match to TRBD1 covers 8 bases. Losses at the gene ends were 0 bases for V and 7 bases for J; bases not matched to a gene: 14. There are 18 residues in the CDR3. The germline CDR1 and CDR2 sequences are LGHNA and YSLEER. The CDR3 reads CASSQEESRTGRHQPQHL. The CDR3 DNA follows: TGCGCCAGCAGCCAAGAAGAGTCTCGGACAGGGCGACACCAGCCCCAGCATCTT.

This clonotype is judged medium-sized. The rearrangement joins TRBV10-2 to TRBJ2-2, with 10 nucleotides matching TRBD1. There are 14 residues in the CDR3. The V gene's germline CDR1 is WSHSY and CDR2 SAAADI. The J segment lost 4 bases and the V segment lost 5 bases, leaving 1 base of the junction unmatched. CDR3 sequence: CASSRDRGTGELFF. CDR3 DNA: TGCGCCAGCAGTCGGGACAGGGGCACCGGGGAGCTGTTTTTT.

This clonotype ranks as medium-sized. The V gene is TRBV7-8, the J gene TRBJ2-7; no definite D call. Trimming took off 0 bases at V and 2 bases at J, with 5 bases between the two ends. The V gene's germline CDR1 is SGHVS and CDR2 FQNEAQ. The CDR3 has 13 amino acids. The CDR3 DNA reads TGTGCCAGCAGCTTAGCCGTTCCCTACGAGCAGTACTTC. Protein product: CASSLAVPYEQYF.

By sample share, this clonotype is medium-sized. The V and J genes are TRBV12-5 and TRBJ1-1; D unresolved. Trimming left V 3 bases short and J 2 bases short, with 10 bases between. This CDR3 contains 14 residues. Germline V gene data show CDR1 as LGHNT and CDR2 as FRNRAP. The CDR3 spells CASGFGWANTEAFF. CDR3 bases: TGTGCTAGTGGTTTCGGGTGGGCCAACACTGAAGCTTTCTTT.

The genes are TRBV7-3 and TRBJ2-1; possible D gene TRBD2, 6 bases. This CDR3 contains 15 residues. The germline V and J ends were trimmed by 1 base and 7 bases, with 14 bases remaining between them. The germline gives CDR1 SGHTA, CDR2 FQGTGA. CDR3 amino acids: CASSLMGGVWNEQFF. The CDR3 DNA follows: TGTGCCAGCAGCTTAATGGGCGGGGTCTGGAATGAGCAGTTCTTC.

Details on this clonotype: A much larger clone differs by one base, so this may be a read error. The genes are TRBV7-9 and TRBJ1-3, with D unclear. Germline V gene data show CDR1 as SEHNR and CDR2 as FQNEAQ (reference sequence). CDR3 length: 15 amino acids. CDR3 coding DNA: TGTGCCAGCAGCTTAGGTCTTAGCTCTGGAAACACCTTATATTTT. Translating it yields CASSLGLSSGNTLYF.

This clonotype is categorized as medium-sized (0.01 to 0.1%). The V and J genes are TRBV6-5 and TRBJ2-3; perhaps TRBD2 as D (5 bases). Germline V gene data show CDR1 as MNHEY and CDR2 as SVGAGI. The CDR3 runs 13 residues. V lost 5 bases to trimming and J lost 10 bases, with 16 bases between them. CDR3 nucleotide sequence: TGTGCCAGCAGTCCCTGGAGGCGCCGGGCGCAGTATTTT. Translation: CASSPWRRRAQYF.

This clonotype rates as medium-sized. This rearrangement joins TRBV4-3 to TRBJ2-4; tentatively, D is TRBD1 (6 bases). With 3 bases removed from V and 2 bases from J, the gap between germline ends came to 14 bases. The CDR3 length is 16 residues. Germline V gives CDR1 LGHNA, CDR2 YSLEER. CDR3 DNA sequence: TGCGCCAGCAGCCATCGACAGGCGTCGACCAAAAACATTCAGTACTTC. Translating gives CASSHRQASTKNIQYF.